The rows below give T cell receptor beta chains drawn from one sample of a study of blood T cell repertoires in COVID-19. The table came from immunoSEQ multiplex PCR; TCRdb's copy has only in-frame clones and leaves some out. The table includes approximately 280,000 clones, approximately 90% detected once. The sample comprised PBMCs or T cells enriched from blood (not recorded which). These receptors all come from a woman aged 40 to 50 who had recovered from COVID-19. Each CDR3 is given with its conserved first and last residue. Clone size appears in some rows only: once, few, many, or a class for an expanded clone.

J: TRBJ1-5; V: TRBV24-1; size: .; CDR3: CATSDPGQTSNQPQHF
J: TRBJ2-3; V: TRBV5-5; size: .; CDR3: CASSLVAGVSTDTQYF
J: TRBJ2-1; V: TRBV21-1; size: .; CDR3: CASSKSRDGRAHNEQFF
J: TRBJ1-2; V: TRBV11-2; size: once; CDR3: CASRLTQGGSGYTF
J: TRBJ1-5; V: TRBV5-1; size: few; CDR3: CASSGGTGNQPQHF
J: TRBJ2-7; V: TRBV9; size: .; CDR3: CASSPLGSGSYEQYF
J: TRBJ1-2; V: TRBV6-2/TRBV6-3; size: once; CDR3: CASSQRQGRGYGYTF
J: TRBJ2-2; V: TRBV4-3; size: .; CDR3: CASSQDHRNTGELFF
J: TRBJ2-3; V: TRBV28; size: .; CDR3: CACRSRGESTDTQYF
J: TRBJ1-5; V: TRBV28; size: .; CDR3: CATLPGHIVYMSNQPQHF
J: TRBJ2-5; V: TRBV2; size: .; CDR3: CASRDREDGAQYF
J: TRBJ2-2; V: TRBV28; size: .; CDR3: CASRPPETGELFF
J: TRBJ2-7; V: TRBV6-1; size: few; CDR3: CASSEGSPPTYEQYF
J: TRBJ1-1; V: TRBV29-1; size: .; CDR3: CSVEDGMNTEAFF
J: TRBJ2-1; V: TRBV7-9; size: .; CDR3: CASSPAIYNEQFF
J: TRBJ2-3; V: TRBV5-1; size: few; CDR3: CASSPLAGRSGDTQYF
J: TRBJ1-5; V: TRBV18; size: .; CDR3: CASSPQGRSPNQPQHF
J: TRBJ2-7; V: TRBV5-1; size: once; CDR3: CASSLEAGAGVYEQYF
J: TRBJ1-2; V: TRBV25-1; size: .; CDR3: CASSALVPNYGYTF
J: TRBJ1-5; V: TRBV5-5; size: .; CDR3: CASSSTAYSNQPQHF
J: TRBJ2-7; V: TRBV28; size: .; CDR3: CASTTTVYEQYF
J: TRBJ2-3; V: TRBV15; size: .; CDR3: CATSRDRDSDTQYF
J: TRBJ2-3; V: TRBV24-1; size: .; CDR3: CATSDFGQDTQYF
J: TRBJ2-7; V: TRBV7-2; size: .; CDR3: CASSLYLAGAEGTPEQYF
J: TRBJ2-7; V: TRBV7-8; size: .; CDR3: CASSPYLGAPYEQYF
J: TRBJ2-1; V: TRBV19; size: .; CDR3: CASRLSIGLAGTNEQFF
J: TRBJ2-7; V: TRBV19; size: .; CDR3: CASSPNTNEQYF
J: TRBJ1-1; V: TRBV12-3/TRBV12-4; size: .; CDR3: CASQGQLGTEAFF
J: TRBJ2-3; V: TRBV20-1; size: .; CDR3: CSASSSVVAGGRGTDTQYF
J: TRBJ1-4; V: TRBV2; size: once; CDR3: CASRAGSVNEKLFF
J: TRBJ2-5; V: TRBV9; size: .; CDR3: CASSSAAGGGLETQYF
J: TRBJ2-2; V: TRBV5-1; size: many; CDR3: CASSLRTSGRLSNTGELFF
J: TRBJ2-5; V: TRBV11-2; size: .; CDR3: CASSLAGVGETQYF
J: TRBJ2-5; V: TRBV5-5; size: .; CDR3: CASSSWVGQVGETQYF
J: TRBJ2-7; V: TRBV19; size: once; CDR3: CASSIGQGAYEQYF
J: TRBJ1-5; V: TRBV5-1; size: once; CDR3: CASRPTGYPSNQPQHF
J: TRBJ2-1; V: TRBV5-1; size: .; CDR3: CASSAGLAGVHEQFF
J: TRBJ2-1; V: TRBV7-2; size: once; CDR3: CASSQRTGGYNEQFF
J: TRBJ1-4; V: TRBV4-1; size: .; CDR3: CASSQDASWRGEKLFF
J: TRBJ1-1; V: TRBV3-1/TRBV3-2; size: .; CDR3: CASSPGTHMNTEAFF